This TCR beta chain emerged from a study of beta chain features in type 1 diabetes. Overall study findings and caveats: TCRB CDR3 length was moderately but significantly reduced in all four CD4+ subsets of Type 1 diabetes patients. In the patient group, naive, central memory and Treg TCRB repertoires seemed more alike than in the healthy donor group. Equally in patients and controls, shorter templates might have been favored by PCR.

This clone was seen a few times. As yet, its antigen is unknown. Expressed TCRB transcripts were sequenced, since all the RNA that had been isolated was reverse transcribed. The table came from immunoSEQ multiplex PCR; TCRdb's copy has only in-frame clones and leaves some out. Among some 350,000 clones listed, roughly 13% were seen once. The clonotype comes from a woman aged 18 to 35 with type 1 diabetes. Sequencing was done on a sample of naive CD4+ T cells from blood.

The DNA for the CDR3 is TGTGCCAGCAATCGACAGGTCTACGAATCGCAGTACTTC. Its protein is CASNRQVYESQYF. The chain uses TRBV28 and TRBJ2-7; D perhaps matches TRBD1 (6 bases). CDR1 is MDHEN, CDR2 SYDVKM, per germline. The CDR3 is 13 residues long. Trimming took off 7 bases at V and 9 bases at J, with 19 bases between the two ends.